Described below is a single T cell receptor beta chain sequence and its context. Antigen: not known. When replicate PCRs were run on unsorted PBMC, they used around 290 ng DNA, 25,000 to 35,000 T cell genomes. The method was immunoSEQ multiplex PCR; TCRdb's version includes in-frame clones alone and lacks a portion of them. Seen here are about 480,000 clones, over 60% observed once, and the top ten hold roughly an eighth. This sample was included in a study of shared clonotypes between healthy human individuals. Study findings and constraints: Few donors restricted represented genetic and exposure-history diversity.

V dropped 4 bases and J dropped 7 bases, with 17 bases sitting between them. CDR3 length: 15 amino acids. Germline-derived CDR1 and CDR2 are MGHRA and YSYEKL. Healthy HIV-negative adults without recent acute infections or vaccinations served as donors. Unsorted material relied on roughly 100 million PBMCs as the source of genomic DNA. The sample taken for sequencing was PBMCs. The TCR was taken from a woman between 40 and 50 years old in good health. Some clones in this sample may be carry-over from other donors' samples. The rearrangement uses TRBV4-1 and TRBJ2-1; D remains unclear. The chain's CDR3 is CASSRSLGRPNEQFF. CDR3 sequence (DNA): TGCGCCAGCAGCCGATCCCTTGGCAGGCCTAATGAGCAGTTCTTC.